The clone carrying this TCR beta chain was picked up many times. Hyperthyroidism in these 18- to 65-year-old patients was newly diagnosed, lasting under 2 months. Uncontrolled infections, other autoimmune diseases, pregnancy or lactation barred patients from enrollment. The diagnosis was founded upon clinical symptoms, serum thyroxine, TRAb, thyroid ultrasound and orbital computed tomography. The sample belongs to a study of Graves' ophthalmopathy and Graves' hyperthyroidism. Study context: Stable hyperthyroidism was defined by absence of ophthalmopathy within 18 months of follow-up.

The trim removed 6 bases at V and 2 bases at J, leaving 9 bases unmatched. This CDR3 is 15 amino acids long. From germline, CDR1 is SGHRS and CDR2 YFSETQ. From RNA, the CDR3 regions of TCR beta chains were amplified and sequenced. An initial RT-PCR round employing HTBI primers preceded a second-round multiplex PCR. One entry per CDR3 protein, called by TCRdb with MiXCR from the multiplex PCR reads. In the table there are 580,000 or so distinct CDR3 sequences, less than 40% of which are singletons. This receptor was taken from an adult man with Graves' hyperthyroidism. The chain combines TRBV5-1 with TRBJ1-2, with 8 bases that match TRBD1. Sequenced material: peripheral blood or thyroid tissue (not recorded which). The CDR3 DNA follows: TGCGCCAGCAACCAAACCAGGGGGCCCAACTATGGCTACACCTTC. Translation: CASNQTRGPNYGYTF.